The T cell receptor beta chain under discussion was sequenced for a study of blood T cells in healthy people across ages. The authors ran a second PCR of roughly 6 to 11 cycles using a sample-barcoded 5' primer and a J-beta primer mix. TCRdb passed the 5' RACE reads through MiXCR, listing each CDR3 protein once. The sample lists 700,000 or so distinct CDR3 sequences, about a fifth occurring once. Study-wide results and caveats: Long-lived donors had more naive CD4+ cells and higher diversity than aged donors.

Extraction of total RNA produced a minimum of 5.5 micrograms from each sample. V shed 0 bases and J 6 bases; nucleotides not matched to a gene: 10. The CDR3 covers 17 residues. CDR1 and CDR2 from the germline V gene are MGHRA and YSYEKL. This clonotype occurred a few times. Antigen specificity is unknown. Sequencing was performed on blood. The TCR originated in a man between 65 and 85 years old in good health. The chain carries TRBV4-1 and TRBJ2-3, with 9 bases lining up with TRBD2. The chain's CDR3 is CASSQDTGSGGVDTQYF. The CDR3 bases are TGCGCCAGCAGCCAAGATACCGGTAGCGGGGGAGTTGATACGCAGTATTTT.